This T cell receptor beta chain stems from a study of cytomegalovirus exposure and HLA in healthy donors. Study-wide findings and caveats: First-cohort TCR clusters tended to co-occur in the 95 to 150 validation repertoires, a later analysis found. Reports indicated that the classifier achieved high specificity and sensitivity in diagnosing cytomegalovirus status. Most TCR sequences were uncommon, yet certain public TCRs appeared in many donors. In vitro checks showed that a few CMV-associated chains really do target CMV antigens.

A note on this clone: Its antigen is as yet unknown.

This table comes from immunoSEQ multiplex PCR, and its TCRdb copy is limited to in-frame clones, with some not included. Of roughly 130,000 clones listed, about 90% are singletons. The CDR3 loop spans 19 amino acids. From germline, CDR1 is SGHAT and CDR2 FQNNGV. The V end lost 5 bases, the J end lost 0 bases, and 23 bases lay between the germline ends. V usage is TRBV11-2 and J usage is TRBJ1-3; unclear D gene. The receptor was derived from a man aged 25-45 years in good health and CMV-seronegative. The specimen sequenced was PBMCs. The CDR3, as DNA: TGTGCCAGCAGCCCGAGGGTGTTTGGTGTGGGGATCTCTGGAAACACCATATATTTT. It translates to CASSPRVFGVGISGNTIYF. Full variable domain (remainder filled in from reference TRBV11-2 and TRBJ1-3): EAGVAQSPRYKIIEKRQSVAFWCNPISGHATLYWYQQILGQGPKLLIQFQNNGVVDDSQLPKDRFSAERLKGVDSTLKIQPAKLEDSAVYLCASSPRVFGVGISGNTIYFGEGSWLTVV.